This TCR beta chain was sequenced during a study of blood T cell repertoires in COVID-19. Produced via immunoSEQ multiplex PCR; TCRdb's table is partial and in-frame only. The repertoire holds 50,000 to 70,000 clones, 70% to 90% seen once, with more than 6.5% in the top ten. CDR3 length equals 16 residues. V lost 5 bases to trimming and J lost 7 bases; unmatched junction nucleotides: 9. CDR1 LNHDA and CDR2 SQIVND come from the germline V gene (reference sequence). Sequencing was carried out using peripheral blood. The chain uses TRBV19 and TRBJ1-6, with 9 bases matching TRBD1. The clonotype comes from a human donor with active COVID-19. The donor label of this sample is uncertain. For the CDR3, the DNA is TGTGCCAGTAGTGGGGAGACAGGGGGTCAGAATTCACCCCTCCACTTT. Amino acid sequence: CASSGETGGQNSPLHF.